The entry below gives a single T cell receptor beta chain sequence along with its context. Its antigen is currently unknown. This CDR3 has 13 residues. The ends lost 6 bases at V and 7 bases at J; junction bases unmatched: 8. CDR1 SEHNR and CDR2 FQNEAQ come from the germline V gene (reference sequence). This sample stems from a study of T-cell memory formation after mild COVID-19. The study, taken as a whole, reports: Nothing confirmed that second-wave clones peaking on day 37 were specific for SARS-CoV-2. Pre-infection memory showed some responding clones, and this suggested that cross-reactive memory joined.

TCRdb reanalysed the 5' RACE reads using MiXCR and keeps one entry per CDR3 protein. The data show about 270,000 distinct CDR3 sequences, 15% to 20% seen once. The clonotype was recovered from a man aged 18 to 29 who had mild COVID-19 (a few samples of this study predate the infection). Cell type and time point are not known. The sample consisted of PBMCs or a T cell subset sorted from them (not recorded which). The chain carries TRBV7-9 and TRBJ1-1, with 7 positions matching TRBD1. The CDR3 DNA is TGTGCCAGCAGTCGTGGGACAGAAGATGAAGCTTTCTTT. Translation gives CASSRGTEDEAFF. The full variable domain, rest sourced from reference TRBV7-9 and TRBJ1-1, is DTGVSQNPRHKITKRGQNVTFRCDPISEHNRLYWYRQTLGQGPEFLTYFQNEAQLEKSRLLSDRFSAERPKGSFSTLEIQRTEQGDSAMYLCASSRGTEDEAFFGQGTRLTVV.